One and the same sample provided the 11 T cell receptor beta chains below, sequenced in a study of blood T cell repertoires in COVID-19. The protocol was immunoSEQ multiplex PCR, while the TCRdb copy is restricted to in-frame clones and leaves out a portion. The table has approximately 210,000 clones, roughly 80% seen once. Material for sequencing was peripheral blood. The receptors derive from a woman of 80 years or more with COVID-19, enrolled during active disease.

This clone occurred once. The V call is TRBV5-4, the J call TRBJ2-2; 7 bases are shared with TRBD1. Trimming removed 4 bases from V and 7 bases from J; junction bases left unmatched: 7. Germline CDR1 and CDR2: SGHNT and YYREEE (reference sequence). This CDR3 is 14 amino acids long. The CDR3 DNA sequence: TGTGCCAGCAGCCCGGACAGGCGGATCGGGGAGCTGTTTTTT. Encoded protein: CASSPDRRIGELFF.

The rearrangement uses TRBV30 and TRBJ2-7; D may be TRBD2 (7 bases). CDR1 GTSNPN and CDR2 SVGIG come from the germline V gene (reference sequence). V lost 1 base and J 5 bases, leaving 18 bases between the germline ends. CDR3 length: 15 residues. The CDR3 DNA follows: TGTGCCTGGAGTGCGGGGGGCTTCGGGGTCGACGAGCAGTACTTC. As protein: CAWSAGGFGVDEQYF.

This clone occurred once. The rearrangement uses TRBV27 and TRBJ1-4, with D possibly TRBD1 on 5 matching bases. The germline CDR1 and CDR2 sequences are MNHEY and SMNVEV (reference sequence). V gave up 2 bases and J gave up 1 base, with 17 bases separating them. The CDR3 is 18 amino acids. CDR3 loop: CASSLRGTPFLTNEKLFF. CDR3 DNA: TGTGCCAGCAGTTTAAGGGGCACCCCATTCTTAACTAATGAAAAACTGTTTTTT. Combining the CDR3 with reference TRBV27 and TRBJ1-4 gives the whole variable domain EAQVTQNPRYLITVTGKKLTVTCSQNMNHEYMSWYRQDPGLGLRQIYYSMNVEVTDKGDVPEGYKVSRKEKRNFPLILESPSPNQTSLYFCASSLRGTPFLTNEKLFFGSGTQLSVL.

The rearrangement joins TRBV19 to TRBJ1-6; D is perhaps TRBD1 (6 bases). Germline values: CDR1 LNHDA, CDR2 SQIVND (reference sequence). CDR3 length: 15 amino acids. Trimming took 5 bases from V and 8 from J, leaving 16 bases between them. The CDR3 sequence is CASSPRDTSYSPLHF. DNA of the CDR3: TGTGCCAGTAGTCCCCGGGACACATCTTATTCACCCCTCCACTTT.

This rearrangement joins TRBV9 to TRBJ1-4, with TRBD1 as a possible D gene (6 bases). This CDR3 spans 15 amino acids. CDR1 and CDR2 from the germline V gene are SGDLS and YYNGEE. Trimming stripped 4 bases from V and 8 bases from J, with 18 bases between. The CDR3 DNA follows: TGTGCCAGCAGCTTATTACAGGGTGAAGGCGAAAAACTGTTTTTT. It encodes CASSLLQGEGEKLFF.

This rearrangement joins TRBV7-2 to TRBJ2-7; perhaps TRBD2 as D (5 bases). This CDR3 spans 13 amino acids. Germline V gene sequence: CDR1 SGHTA, CDR2 FQGNSA. The V end was cut by 5 bases, the J end by 5 bases, with 13 bases between. CDR3 in DNA: TGTGCCAGCAGCGGCAGAGGAGGACACGAGCAGTACTTC. It specifies CASSGRGGHEQYF.

V gene TRBV24-1 combines with J gene TRBJ2-5; 7 bases fit TRBD1. Germline V gene sequence: CDR1 KGHDR, CDR2 SFDVKD. V was clipped by 5 bases and J by 0 bases; unmatched bases: 8. The CDR3 extends over 16 amino acids. The CDR3 DNA sequence: TGTGCCACCAGTGGGGGCAGGGGGTCGTACCAAGAGACCCAGTACTTC. Protein sequence: CATSGGRGSYQETQYF.

J is TRBJ2-3 and V is TRBV5-1; TRBD2 agrees at 9 bases. The V gene end was trimmed by 0 bases and the J gene end by 0 bases; junction bases not matched to a gene: 2. In germline, CDR1 is SGHRS, CDR2 YFSETQ. CDR3 length: 16 residues. The CDR3 sequence is CASSLGSGGSTDTQYF. The CDR3 DNA reads TGCGCCAGCAGCTTGGGAAGCGGGGGGAGCACAGATACGCAGTATTTT.

This clone was counted a single time. The rearrangement uses TRBV4-2 and TRBJ2-3; 8 nucleotides match TRBD2. The CDR3 is 15 residues long. After removal of 4 bases from V and 5 bases from J, the junction contained 8 bases not matched to a gene. From germline, CDR1 is LGHNA and CDR2 YNFKEQ. As DNA, the CDR3 is TGTGCCAGCAGCCTCAGCGGGGGCCGGGGAGATACGCAGTATTTT. It translates to CASSLSGGRGDTQYF.

The chain uses TRBV7-8 and TRBJ2-2, with 7 bases fitting TRBD1. Germline loops: CDR1 SGHVS, CDR2 FQNEAQ. V was clipped by 4 bases and J by 5 bases; unmatched bases: 7. The length of the CDR3 is 15 residues. In nucleotides, the CDR3 is TGTGCCAGCAGCTCACGGGACAGAGCAACCGGGGAGCTGTTTTTT. Its protein is CASSSRDRATGELFF.

The gene calls are TRBV10-3 and TRBJ1-4, with TRBD1 matching over 7 bases. With V trimmed by 2 bases and J by 3 bases, 6 bases remained unmatched. Germline loops: CDR1 ENHRY, CDR2 SYGVKD. CDR3 length: 16 residues. The CDR3: CAISELPQGANEKLFF. The CDR3 DNA reads TGTGCCATCAGTGAGCTCCCCCAGGGGGCTAATGAAAAACTGTTTTTT.